The rows below give T cell receptor beta chains drawn from one sample of a study of T cell responses to AZD1222 COVID-19 vaccine. Sequenced by immunoSEQ multiplex PCR; TCRdb stores in-frame clones only, minus some. The sample shows some 96,000 clones, about nine tenths of them seen only once. The source was peripheral blood, collected on day 0 of AZD1222 vaccination. The receptors originated from an adult in good health. The CDR3 runs from the conserved cysteine through the conserved F or W. The D gene is left open where the match is weak. The size entry is marked missing in some rows and otherwise reads once, few, many or a size class.

j_call,d_call,v_call,clone_size,cdr3_nt,cdr3_aa
TRBJ2-1,-,TRBV29-1,-,TGCAGCGTTTTGTGGGCGAATGAGCAGTTCTTC,CSVLWANEQFF
TRBJ1-3,TRBD1,TRBV5-6,-,TGTGCCAGCAGCTGGGACAGGGAGGATCGAATGTTTGGAAACACCATATATTTT,CASSWDREDRMFGNTIYF
TRBJ2-7,-,TRBV28,-,TGTGCCAGCAGTTTAAAGGCCCAGCTCCAGTACTTC,CASSLKAQLQYF
TRBJ2-1,TRBD2,TRBV7-7,-,TGTGCTAGCAGCTCGACTAGCAGAACCAATGAGCAGTTCTTC,CASSSTSRTNEQFF
TRBJ1-4,-,TRBV27,once,TGTGCCAGCAGTTTGGGGGGAACAGGTCAGGAAAAACTGTTTTTT,CASSLGGTGQEKLFF
TRBJ1-3,-,TRBV18,-,TGTGCCAGCTCACCCGCCACGGGACACTCTGGAAACACCATATATTTT,CASSPATGHSGNTIYF
TRBJ1-1,TRBD1,TRBV7-8,-,TGTGCCAGCAGCCCGATTCGGACAGGGTACGGAGCTGAAGCTTTCTTT,CASSPIRTGYGAEAFF
TRBJ1-2,-,TRBV5-6,-,TGTGCCAGCAGCTGGGGGGCGGAAAATGGCTACACCTTC,CASSWGAENGYTF
TRBJ1-4,TRBD1,TRBV5-5,-,TGTGCCAGCAGCTTGGGGACAGGCTATACCTTTAATGAAAAACTGTTTTTT,CASSLGTGYTFNEKLFF
TRBJ2-1,-,TRBV10-3,once,TGTGCCATCAGTGGACCTTCGGCGGAGATGTACAATGAGCAGTTCTTC,CAISGPSAEMYNEQFF
TRBJ1-4,-,TRBV19,-,TGTGCCAGTAGTATACGGTATTTGGGCGAAAAACTGTTTTTT,CASSIRYLGEKLFF
TRBJ2-6,TRBD1,TRBV5-6,-,TGTGCCAGCAGCTTGCAACAGGGGGCCGCTGGGGCCAACGTCCTGACTTTC,CASSLQQGAAGANVLTF
TRBJ2-5,TRBD2,TRBV3-1/TRBV3-2,-,TGTGCCAGCAGCGCTCAGGTAGCGGGAGGTTTAGAGACCCAGTACTTC,CASSAQVAGGLETQYF